The text below deals with one T cell receptor beta chain. This sample stems from a study of shared clonotypes between healthy human individuals. It was tens of millions of PBMCs that unsorted samples used for genomic DNA. CDR3 size: 13 residues. Germline loops: CDR1 MDHEN, CDR2 SYDVKM. The V end lost 3 bases, the J end lost 3 bases, and 6 bases lay between the germline ends. Original methodology: Junction-only sequences produced by ImmunoSEQ had no quality scores, so filtering differed. Sequencing was performed with immunoSEQ multiplex PCR; in TCRdb, only in-frame clones are kept and a portion is missing. The V and J calls and clone size come from that table; D and trimming were worked out from the DNA. The sample records roughly 480,000 clones, around 80% being singletons.

The sample was PBMCs. The clonotype originates from a woman in her thirties or forties in good health. Some clones in this sample may be carry-over from other donors' samples. This chain connects TRBV28 to TRBJ1-3; D is unclear. This CDR3 is CASSFGVGNTIYF. The DNA of the CDR3 is TGTGCCAGCAGTTTTGGGGTTGGAAACACCATATATTTT.